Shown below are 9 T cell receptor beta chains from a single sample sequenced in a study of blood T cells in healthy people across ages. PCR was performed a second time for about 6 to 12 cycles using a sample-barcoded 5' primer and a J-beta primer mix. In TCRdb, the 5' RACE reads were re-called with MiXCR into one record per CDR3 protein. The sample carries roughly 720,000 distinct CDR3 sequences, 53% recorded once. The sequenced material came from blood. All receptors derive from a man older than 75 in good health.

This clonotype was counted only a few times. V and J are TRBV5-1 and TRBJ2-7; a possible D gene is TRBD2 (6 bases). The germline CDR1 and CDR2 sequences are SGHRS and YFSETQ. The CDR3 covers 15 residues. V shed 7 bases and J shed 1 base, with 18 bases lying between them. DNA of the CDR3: TGCGCCAGCCGCACTGGAGGGATAATTTCCTACGAGCAGTACTTC. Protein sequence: CASRTGGIISYEQYF.

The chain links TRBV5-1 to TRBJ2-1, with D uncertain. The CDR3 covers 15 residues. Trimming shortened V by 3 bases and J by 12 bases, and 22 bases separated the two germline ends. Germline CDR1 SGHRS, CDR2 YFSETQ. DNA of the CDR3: TGCGCCAGCAGCTCTCCCCCACTGGACCCTCATGGGCAGTTCTTC. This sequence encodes CASSSPPLDPHGQFF.

This chain's CDR3 is CATNGFGTSGSGNEQFF. CDR3 sequence (DNA): TGTGCCACCAACGGATTCGGGACTAGCGGGAGTGGTAATGAGCAGTTCTTC. V is TRBV24-1 and J is TRBJ2-1, with 14 bases fitting TRBD2. From germline, CDR1 is KGHDR and CDR2 SFDVKD. The CDR3 spans 17 residues. V lost 8 bases and J lost 7; bases outside the gene matches: 12.

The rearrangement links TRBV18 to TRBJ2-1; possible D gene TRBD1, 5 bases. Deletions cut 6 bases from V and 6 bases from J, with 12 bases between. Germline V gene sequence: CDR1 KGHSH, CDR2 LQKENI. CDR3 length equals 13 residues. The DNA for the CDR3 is TGTGCCAGCTCCATGGACACGACCAATGAGCAGTTCTTC. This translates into CASSMDTTNEQFF.

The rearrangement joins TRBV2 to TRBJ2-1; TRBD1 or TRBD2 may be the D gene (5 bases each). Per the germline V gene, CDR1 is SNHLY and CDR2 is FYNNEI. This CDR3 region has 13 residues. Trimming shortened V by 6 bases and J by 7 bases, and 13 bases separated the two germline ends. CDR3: CASSAGAWNEQFF. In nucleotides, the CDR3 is TGTGCCAGCAGCGCCGGGGCATGGAATGAGCAGTTCTTC.

The CDR3 region has the DNA TGTGCCACCAGTGACGTAGCGGGAGGGCCGTACAATGAGCAGTTCTTC. It codes for CATSDVAGGPYNEQFF. The chain carries TRBV24-1 and TRBJ2-1, with TRBD2 matching over 11 bases. The CDR3 runs to 16 residues. Germline lookup yields CDR1 KGHDR and CDR2 SFDVKD. With V trimmed by 4 bases and J by 4 bases, 5 bases remained unmatched.

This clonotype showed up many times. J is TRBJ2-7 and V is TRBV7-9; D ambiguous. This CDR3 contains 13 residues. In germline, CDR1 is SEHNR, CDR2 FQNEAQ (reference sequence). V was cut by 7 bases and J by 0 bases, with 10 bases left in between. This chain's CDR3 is CASTTSYSYEQYF. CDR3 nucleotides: TGTGCCAGCACCACAAGCTACTCCTACGAGCAGTACTTC.

The chain's CDR3 is CSAGASGVAEQYF. As DNA, the CDR3 is TGCAGCGCAGGGGCTAGCGGGGTCGCGGAGCAGTACTTC. V is TRBV29-1 and J is TRBJ2-4; 9 nucleotides match TRBD2. CDR1 SQVTM and CDR2 ANQGSEA come from the germline V gene. Unmatched junction bases numbered 14, after V lost 7 bases and J lost 13 bases. The CDR3 sequence is 13 residues long.

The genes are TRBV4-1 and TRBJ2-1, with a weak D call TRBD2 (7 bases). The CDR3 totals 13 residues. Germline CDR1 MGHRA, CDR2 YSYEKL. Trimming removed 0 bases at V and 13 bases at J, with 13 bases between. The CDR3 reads CASSQDRRGGQFF. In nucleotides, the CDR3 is TGCGCCAGCAGCCAAGACCGGAGGGGGGGTCAGTTCTTC.